This T cell receptor beta chain was documented in a study of T-cell memory formation after mild COVID-19. Study-level points and caveats: Pre-infection memory carried some responding clones, suggesting that cross-reactive memory joined. Clones that contracted from day 15 to 85 had balanced CD4/CD8; later expanders were CD4+ biased.

One entry per CDR3 protein results from TCRdb running MiXCR on the 5' RACE reads. This table holds 400,000 to 500,000 distinct CDR3 sequences, about a sixth found once. The V gene's germline CDR1 is KGHDR and CDR2 SFDVKD. Between the trimmed V and J ends, which lost 8 bases and 0 bases, there was a span of 25 bases. The CDR3 length is 19 residues. As concerns this clonotype: Its target is not known.

Sample: PBMCs or a T cell subset sorted from them (not recorded which). J is TRBJ2-4 and V is TRBV24-1, with D perhaps assigned TRBD1 or TRBD2 (5 bases each). This TCR came from a man between 18 and 35 years old who had mild COVID-19 (a few samples of this study predate the infection). Cell type and time point are not known. In DNA form, the CDR3 reads TGTGCCACCATCTTCCTCCAAACCCCGGGACCACTAGCCAAAAACATTCAGTACTTC. Protein: CATIFLQTPGPLAKNIQYF.